The source of this T cell receptor beta chain is a study of T-cell memory formation after mild COVID-19. TCRdb re-analysed the 5' RACE reads in MiXCR, keeping a single row per CDR3 protein. The sample consists of about 27,000 distinct CDR3 sequences, around 15% of them appearing once. This clonotype occurred a few times. Its antigen is still unknown. The CDR3 contains 16 residues. Germline V gene data show CDR1 as LGHDT and CDR2 as YNNKEL (reference sequence). V gave up 4 bases and J gave up 0 bases; unmatched junction bases: 8. Study-level results: CD8+ contracting clones occupied EMRA, while CD4+ ones occupied mainly CM and EM.

The chain recombines TRBV3-1 with TRBJ1-2; 7 positions match TRBD1. This clonotype originated in an adult who had mild COVID-19 (a few samples of this study predate the infection). Cell type and time point are not known. The sequenced material came from PBMCs or a T cell subset sorted from them (not recorded which). For the CDR3, the DNA is TGTGCCAGCAGCCCCCGGGACAGCATTTCTAACTATGGCTACACCTTC. This translates into CASSPRDSISNYGYTF.